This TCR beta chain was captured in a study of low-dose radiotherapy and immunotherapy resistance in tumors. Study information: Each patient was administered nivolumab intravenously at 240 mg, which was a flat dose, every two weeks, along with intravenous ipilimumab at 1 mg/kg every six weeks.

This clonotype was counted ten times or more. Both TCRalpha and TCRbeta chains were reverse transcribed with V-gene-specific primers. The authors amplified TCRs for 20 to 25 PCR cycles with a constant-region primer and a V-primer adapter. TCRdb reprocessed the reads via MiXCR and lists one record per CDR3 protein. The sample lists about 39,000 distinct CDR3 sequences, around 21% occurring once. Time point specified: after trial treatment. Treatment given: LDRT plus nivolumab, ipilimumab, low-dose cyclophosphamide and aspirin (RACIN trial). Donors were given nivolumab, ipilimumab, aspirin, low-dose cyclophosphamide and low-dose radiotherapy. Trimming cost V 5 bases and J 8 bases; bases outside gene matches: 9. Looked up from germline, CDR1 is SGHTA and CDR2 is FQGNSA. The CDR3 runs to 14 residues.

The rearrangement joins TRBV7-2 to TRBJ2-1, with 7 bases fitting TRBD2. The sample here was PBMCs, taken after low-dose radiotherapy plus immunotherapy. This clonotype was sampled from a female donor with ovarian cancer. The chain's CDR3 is CASSPMGGSDEQFF. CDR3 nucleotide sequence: TGTGCCAGCAGCCCGATGGGCGGGAGCGATGAGCAGTTCTTC.